The 20 T cell receptor beta chains presented below share a single source sample, sequenced in a study of resident and recirculating memory T cells in vitiligo. Clones were sequenced by immunoSEQ multiplex PCR, and TCRdb holds only the in-frame ones, with some missing. The sample has fewer than 85,000 clones; 90% to 95% are singletons. Sequencing was done on a sample of blood. These receptors were taken from a male donor with vitiligo.

This rearrangement joins TRBV15 to TRBJ1-2, with D perhaps TRBD1 (6 bases). V gave up 1 base and J gave up 6 bases, with 15 bases separating them. CDR1 is LNHNV and CDR2 is YYDKDF in the germline V gene (reference sequence). The CDR3 totals 15 residues. The CDR3 nucleotides are TGTGCCACCAGCAGAGTGGCAGGGGAGAGTCATGGCTACACCTTC. Amino acid sequence: CATSRVAGESHGYTF.

This clone was observed a few times. This rearrangement joins TRBV28 to TRBJ2-7; D gene uncertain. This CDR3 is 11 amino acids long. Germline V gene sequence: CDR1 MDHEN, CDR2 SYDVKM. Trimming shortened V by 4 bases and J by 4 bases, and 5 bases separated the two germline ends. CDR3 amino acids: CASSSTYEQYF. Written as DNA, the CDR3 is TGTGCCAGCAGTTCCACTTACGAGCAGTACTTC. Full variable domain (outside the CDR3, taken from reference TRBV28 and TRBJ2-7): DVKVTQSSRYLVKRTGEKVFLECVQDMDHENMFWYRQDPGLGLRLIYFSYDVKMKEKGDIPEGYSVSREKKERFSLILESASTNQTSMYLCASSSTYEQYFGPGTRLTVT.

The gene calls are TRBV7-3 and TRBJ1-2, with no clear D. Germline V gives CDR1 SGHTA, CDR2 FQGTGA. V was trimmed by 5 bases and J by 8 bases, leaving 15 bases between them. The CDR3 is 13 residues long. CDR3 DNA: TGTGCCAGCAGCCCAGTGGAGGGAGGGGGCTACACCTTC. Protein sequence: CASSPVEGGGYTF.

The V and J genes are TRBV5-4 and TRBJ2-1; 11 bases fit TRBD2. Trimming took 0 bases from V and 5 from J; bases not matched to a gene: 4. Germline V gene sequence: CDR1 SGHNT, CDR2 YYREEE (reference sequence). The CDR3 extends over 16 amino acids. CDR3 coding DNA: TGTGCCAGCAGCTTGGCCGGGACTAGCGGTGACAATGAGCAGTTCTTC. This codes for CASSLAGTSGDNEQFF.

The J gene is TRBJ1-2, the V gene TRBV6-1; D unclear. Germline CDR1 is MNHNS and CDR2 is SASEGT. The CDR3 loop spans 14 amino acids. Trimming cost V 5 bases and J 5 bases, with 15 bases left between them. The CDR3 loop reads CASSSPGRQYGYTF. The CDR3 DNA sequence: TGTGCCAGCAGTTCCCCGGGGAGGCAGTATGGCTACACCTTC.

The chain employs TRBV4-2 and TRBJ2-7; possibly TRBD2 for D (5 bases). The ends were cut back, 1 base at V and 7 bases at J, with 8 bases in the middle. CDR1 LGHNA and CDR2 YNFKEQ come from the germline V gene. The CDR3 is 12 amino acids. CDR3 sequence (DNA): TGTGCCAGCAGCCAAGGGCGAGGGGAGCAGTACTTC. Amino acids: CASSQGRGEQYF.

As DNA, the CDR3 is TGTGCCAGCAGCCCCAGTAGGGTCAGGGTTTCAGGGGGCTACACCTTC. It translates to CASSPSRVRVSGGYTF. The chain is built from TRBV7-6 and TRBJ1-2; perhaps TRBD1 as D (5 bases). The CDR3 runs to 16 residues. Trimming stripped 5 bases from V and 8 bases from J, with 24 bases between. The V gene's germline CDR1 is SGHVS and CDR2 FNYEAQ.

The rearrangement links TRBV10-2 to TRBJ2-2, with D maybe TRBD2 (6 bases). The germline gives CDR1 WSHSY, CDR2 SAAADI. Trimming pared 3 bases from V and 1 base from J, leaving 12 bases between. The CDR3 is 16 amino acids. DNA for the CDR3: TGCGCCAGCAGTGAAAGGAGGGGCTTGAACACCGGGGAGCTGTTTTTT. It is translated as CASSERRGLNTGELFF.

The CDR3 DNA follows: TGTGCCAGTAGACGGGAGGCGGACAATCAGCCCCAGCATTTT. It encodes CASRREADNQPQHF. This rearrangement joins TRBV19 to TRBJ1-5; no definite D call. V was cut by 6 bases and J by 3 bases, with 12 bases left in between. CDR3 length: 14 amino acids. Germline CDR1 and CDR2: LNHDA and SQIVND (reference sequence).

The chain's CDR3 is CASSIGTSGSSYNEQFF. The CDR3 DNA follows: TGTGCCAGCAGCATTGGGACTAGCGGGAGCTCCTACAATGAGCAGTTCTTC. The chain couples TRBV9 to TRBJ2-1; 14 nucleotides match TRBD2. The J segment lost 0 bases and the V segment lost 4 bases, leaving 3 bases of the junction unmatched. The CDR3 has 17 amino acids. Germline V gene data show CDR1 as SGDLS and CDR2 as YYNGEE.

The chain uses TRBV28 and TRBJ2-1, with TRBD2 matching over 8 bases. Trimming took 8 bases from V and 2 from J; bases not matched to a gene: 5. Germline CDR1 reads MDHEN; CDR2 reads SYDVKM. There are 14 residues in the CDR3. The CDR3 coding sequence is TGTGCCAGCTCGAGCGGGAGAGCCTACAATGAGCAGTTCTTC. Amino acid sequence: CASSSGRAYNEQFF.

The gene calls are TRBV7-9 and TRBJ1-1; D not resolved. The V and J ends lost 4 bases and 8 bases respectively, with 11 bases between them. The CDR3 sequence is 12 residues long. From germline, CDR1 is SEHNR and CDR2 FQNEAQ (reference sequence). This CDR3 is CASSSQKKEAFF. CDR3 sequence (DNA): TGTGCCAGCAGCTCACAGAAAAAGGAAGCTTTCTTT.

The V call is TRBV5-1, the J call TRBJ2-3; D ambiguous. Germline CDR1 SGHRS, CDR2 YFSETQ. Between the trimmed V and J ends, which lost 2 bases and 5 bases, there was a span of 15 bases. The CDR3 runs to 15 residues. CDR3 DNA sequence: TGCGCCAGCAGCTTCGGCGGATACGTGGGAGATACGCAGTATTTT. Its translation is CASSFGGYVGDTQYF.

The chain joins TRBV28 to TRBJ1-1; 9 bases line up with TRBD1. With 5 bases clipped from V and 7 bases from J, the junction kept 8 bases outside the gene matches. Germline V gene sequence: CDR1 MDHEN, CDR2 SYDVKM. This CDR3 is 14 amino acids long. CDR3 loop: CASSIGDRVNEAFF. The CDR3, as DNA: TGTGCCAGCAGTATAGGGGACAGGGTTAATGAAGCTTTCTTT.

This chain joins TRBV4-1 and TRBJ1-4; 7 bases map to TRBD1. The CDR3 sequence is 15 residues long. CDR1 and CDR2 from the germline V gene are MGHRA and YSYEKL. With V trimmed by 4 bases and J by 5 bases, 7 bases remained unmatched. Here the CDR3 reads CASSLWTGANEKLFF. The CDR3 region has the DNA TGCGCCAGCAGCCTCTGGACAGGCGCCAATGAAAAACTGTTTTTT.

This clone was observed a handful of times. Other DNA sequences in the same sample also yield this CDR3. The V gene is TRBV19, the J gene TRBJ1-2; no clear D gene. Trimming removed 3 bases at V and 2 bases at J, with 7 bases between. The CDR3 sequence is 13 residues long. The V gene's germline CDR1 is LNHDA and CDR2 SQIVND (reference sequence). Written as DNA, the CDR3 is TGTGCCAGTAGTATGACGGGAAACTATGGCTACACCTTC. Its protein is CASSMTGNYGYTF.

This clone was counted a single time. The genes are TRBV28 and TRBJ2-4, with 7 bases fitting TRBD1. J gave up 3 bases and V 6 bases, and 5 bases lay outside the gene matches. Germline CDR1 reads MDHEN; CDR2 reads SYDVKM. CDR3 size: 14 residues. This CDR3 reads CASSSWDSKNIQYF. CDR3 bases: TGTGCCAGCAGCTCATGGGACAGCAAAAACATTCAGTACTTC. Full variable domain (rest looked up from reference TRBV28 and TRBJ2-4): DVKVTQSSRYLVKRTGEKVFLECVQDMDHENMFWYRQDPGLGLRLIYFSYDVKMKEKGDIPEGYSVSREKKERFSLILESASTNQTSMYLCASSSWDSKNIQYFGAGTRLSVL.

Worth noting for this clone: A read error likely explains this, since a far larger clone differs by one base. The chain has TRBV6-6 and TRBJ2-7; D gene uncertain. V lost 4 bases, J lost 0 bases, and 7 bases lay in between. The CDR3 sequence is 13 residues long. In germline, CDR1 is MNHNY, CDR2 SVGAGI (reference sequence). CDR3 bases: TGTGCCAGCAGTTTGAGGAGCTCCTACGAGCAGTACTTC. Amino acid sequence: CASSLRSSYEQYF.

The J gene is TRBJ2-7, the V gene TRBV7-9; 7 positions match TRBD1. J was trimmed by 4 bases and V by 6 bases; bases with no gene match: 9. The CDR3 consists of 14 residues. Germline lookup yields CDR1 SEHNR and CDR2 FQNEAQ (reference sequence). The DNA for the CDR3 is TGTGCCAGCAGTCCCGGGACAGCCCCGTACGAGCAGTACTTC. Translation: CASSPGTAPYEQYF.

The gene calls are TRBV28 and TRBJ1-2, with 10 bases matching TRBD1. The CDR3 covers 13 residues. Germline V gene data show CDR1 as MDHEN and CDR2 as SYDVKM. Unmatched junction bases numbered 4, after V lost 5 bases and J lost 7 bases. CDR3 in DNA: TGTGCCAGCAGTCTAGGGACAGGGGTTGGCTACACCTTC. Its translation is CASSLGTGVGYTF.